One sample yielded the 24 T cell receptor beta chains listed below, sequenced in a study of blood T cell repertoires in COVID-19. The method was immunoSEQ multiplex PCR; TCRdb's version includes in-frame clones alone and lacks a portion of them. The repertoire holds 100,000 to 150,000 clones, with approximately 68% as singletons. Sequenced sample: peripheral blood. Every receptor here comes from a woman between 70 and 85 years old with acute or convalescent COVID-19.

In its sample, this clone was seen once. Other DNA sequences of this sample code for an identical CDR3. The genes are TRBV19 and TRBJ2-3, with 8 bases aligning to TRBD1. Per the germline V gene, CDR1 is LNHDA and CDR2 is SQIVND (reference sequence). The V and J ends lost 3 bases and 6 bases, in that order; junction bases with no gene match: 8. CDR3 length: 15 amino acids. As DNA, the CDR3 is TGTGCCAGTAGTATCGGACAGGGAGGAACGGATACGCAGTATTTT. It specifies CASSIGQGGTDTQYF.

As to this clone: At one boundary the junction diverges from the germline segment, which might be a read error. CDR3 coding DNA: TGTGCCAGCGGTGAACTAGCGGGGCGCACCGGGGAGCTGTTTTTT. Translating it yields CASGELAGRTGELFF. V is TRBV2 and J is TRBJ2-2; 10 nucleotides align to TRBD2. This CDR3 is built from 15 residues. Per germline, CDR1 SNHLY and CDR2 FYNNEI.

The chain employs TRBV2 and TRBJ2-5, with no clear D. CDR3 length: 13 residues. V lost 4 bases to trimming and J lost 1 base, with 7 bases between them. Germline V gene lookup returns CDR1 SNHLY and CDR2 FYNNEI. CDR3 protein: CASSGGSQETQYF. The CDR3 coding sequence is TGTGCCAGCAGTGGAGGCAGCCAAGAGACCCAGTACTTC.

V is TRBV3-1 (or the pseudogene TRBV3-2) and J is TRBJ2-7; no clear D gene. Per germline, CDR1 LGHDT and CDR2 YNNKEL (reference sequence). This CDR3 spans 13 amino acids. Trimming stripped 2 bases from V and 12 bases from J, with 17 bases between. CDR3 in DNA: TGTGCCAGCAGCCAAAAATCCGCCATTGTACTGTACTTC. The encoded protein is CASSQKSAIVLYF.

V is TRBV7-2 and J is TRBJ2-2; D might be TRBD2 (6 bases). Germline assignment: CDR1 SGHTA and CDR2 FQGNSA. CDR3 length: 15 amino acids. V lost 5 bases, J lost 4 bases, and 14 bases lay in between. The CDR3 nucleotides read TGTGCCAGCAGCCCTAGCGATTTCATCACCGGGGAGCTGTTTTTT. Translating gives CASSPSDFITGELFF.

The chain carries TRBV7-8 and TRBJ1-3; 8 bases are shared with TRBD1. Unmatched junction bases numbered 6, after V lost 6 bases and J lost 2 bases. The CDR3 consists of 15 residues. From germline, CDR1 is SGHVS and CDR2 FQNEAQ. CDR3 residues: CASSFGQGPGNTIYF. In DNA form, the CDR3 reads TGTGCCAGCAGTTTCGGACAGGGTCCTGGAAACACCATATATTTT.

The chain recombines TRBV5-8 with TRBJ1-2, with D hard to call. V lost 7 bases to trimming and J lost 5 bases, with 6 bases between them. CDR3 length: 10 residues. Looked up from germline, CDR1 is SGHTS and CDR2 is YDEGEE. The CDR3 nucleotides are TGTGCCAGCTCTCTTTATGGCTACACCTTC. Amino acid sequence: CASSLYGYTF.

The chain links TRBV7-9 to TRBJ1-1; 7 bases map to TRBD1. The CDR3 runs 13 residues. The germline V gene encodes CDR1 SEHNR and CDR2 FQNEAQ (reference sequence). Trimming removed 1 base from V and 6 bases from J; junction bases left unmatched: 2. CDR3 amino acids: CASSLGQGAEAFF. The CDR3 nucleotides are TGTGCCAGCAGCTTAGGACAGGGAGCTGAAGCTTTCTTT.

The chain recombines TRBV10-3 with TRBJ2-2; D might be TRBD2 (6 bases). With 6 bases removed from V and 0 bases from J, the gap between germline ends came to 14 bases. Germline V CDR1 and CDR2: ENHRY, SYGVKD. The CDR3 sequence is 16 residues long. Here the CDR3 DNA reads TGTGCCATCAGGGGGACTTCCTGGACGAACACCGGGGAGCTGTTTTTT. Translation gives CAIRGTSWTNTGELFF.

V usage is TRBV9 and J usage is TRBJ2-7, with 11 positions matching TRBD1. This CDR3 comprises 14 residues. Germline CDR1 reads SGDLS; CDR2 reads YYNGEE. V was pared by 3 bases and J by 4 bases, with 3 bases of the junction left unmatched. Written as DNA, the CDR3 is TGTGCCAGCAGCGCCGGGACAGGGGGTTACGAGCAGTACTTC. Translation gives CASSAGTGGYEQYF.

This clone was found a few times. V is TRBV30 and J is TRBJ2-1; 13 bases are shared with TRBD2. Germline trimming cut 7 bases from V and 0 bases from J; bases unmatched to any gene: 9. The CDR3 is 17 residues long. CDR1 and CDR2 (germline): GTSNPN, SVGIG (reference sequence). The CDR3 is CAYGTSGAKSSYNEQFF. The CDR3 nucleotides read TGTGCCTATGGGACTAGCGGGGCCAAGAGCTCCTACAATGAGCAGTTCTTC.

The rearrangement joins TRBV19 to TRBJ1-5; 7 bases match TRBD1. This CDR3 contains 15 residues. The germline CDR1 and CDR2 sequences are LNHDA and SQIVND (reference sequence). Trimming took 3 bases from V and 2 from J; bases not matched to a gene: 4. CDR3 sequence reads: CASSIGGQGNQPQHF. The DNA for the CDR3 is TGTGCCAGTAGTATTGGAGGACAGGGCAATCAGCCCCAGCATTTT.

This chain joins TRBV5-6 and TRBJ1-1; tentative D call: TRBD1 (5 bases). The CDR3 loop spans 12 amino acids. V lost 7 bases and J 1 base, leaving 8 bases between the germline ends. Germline V gene data show CDR1 as SGHDT and CDR2 as YYEEEE. The CDR3: CASLQGNTEAFF. As DNA, the CDR3 is TGTGCCAGCCTTCAGGGGAACACTGAAGCTTTCTTT.

The V gene is TRBV27, the J gene TRBJ1-3; D may be TRBD1 (5 bases). CDR1 MNHEY and CDR2 SMNVEV come from the germline V gene (reference sequence). The CDR3 is 15 amino acids. V was pared by 0 bases and J by 2 bases, with 8 bases between. The CDR3 coding sequence is TGTGCCAGCAGTTTATCGGGCAGGGCTGGAAACACCATATATTTT. Protein sequence: CASSLSGRAGNTIYF.

The DNA of the CDR3 is TGTGCCAGCAGCTTCACGACAGGGGTTAGCTATGGCTACACCTTC. Protein product: CASSFTTGVSYGYTF. The rearrangement uses TRBV7-9 and TRBJ1-2, with 8 positions matching TRBD1. Germline lookup yields CDR1 SEHNR and CDR2 FQNEAQ (reference sequence). The CDR3 sequence is 15 residues long. The V and J ends lost 3 bases and 4 bases, in that order; junction bases with no gene match: 7.

The chain carries TRBV9 and TRBJ2-2; TRBD2 agrees at 7 bases. The germline V gene encodes CDR1 SGDLS and CDR2 YYNGEE. J gave up 7 bases and V 1 base, and 7 bases lay outside the gene matches. This CDR3 contains 15 residues. The CDR3 DNA reads as TGTGCCAGCAGCGTATCAAGCGGGGCCAACGGGGAGCTGTTTTTT. This codes for CASSVSSGANGELFF.

This rearrangement joins TRBV7-2 to TRBJ2-3, with 10 bases fitting TRBD2. The CDR3 covers 17 residues. CDR1 and CDR2 (germline): SGHTA, FQGNSA. V gave up 4 bases and J gave up 5 bases; unmatched junction bases: 12. The CDR3 DNA reads as TGTGCCAGCAGCTCGAATAGCGGGGGGAGTTTAGGAGATACGCAGTATTTT. It specifies CASSSNSGGSLGDTQYF.

The chain carries TRBV5-1 and TRBJ1-4, with TRBD1 as a possible D gene (6 bases). This CDR3 region has 14 residues. Trimming pared 2 bases from V and 8 bases from J, leaving 13 bases between. Germline CDR1 reads SGHRS; CDR2 reads YFSETQ. This CDR3 reads CASSLSRGGEKLFF. The CDR3 DNA follows: TGCGCCAGCAGCTTATCCAGGGGTGGAGAAAAACTGTTTTTT.

This clone appeared a few times. The gene calls are TRBV11-2 and TRBJ1-2; 8 nucleotides agree with TRBD1. With 1 base clipped from V and 6 bases from J, the junction kept 7 bases outside the gene matches. Germline V gene sequence: CDR1 SGHAT, CDR2 FQNNGV. The CDR3 extends over 15 amino acids. CDR3 region: CASSLARQGANGYTF. The CDR3 DNA is TGTGCCAGCAGCTTAGCCCGGCAGGGGGCGAATGGCTACACCTTC.

This chain links TRBV11-2 with TRBJ2-1, with TRBD2 identical over 8 bases. The germline V gene encodes CDR1 SGHAT and CDR2 FQNNGV. The CDR3 runs 17 residues. With V trimmed by 5 bases and J by 0 bases, 9 bases remained unmatched. This CDR3 is CASSGRAGVPSYNEQFF. The CDR3 nucleotides read TGTGCCAGCAGCGGGAGAGCGGGGGTTCCCTCCTACAATGAGCAGTTCTTC.

A word on this clone: Other DNA sequences of this sample code for an identical CDR3. V is TRBV9 and J is TRBJ1-1, with unresolved D. Between the trimmed V and J ends, which lost 0 bases and 1 base, there was a span of 4 bases. Germline assignment: CDR1 SGDLS and CDR2 YYNGEE. The length of the CDR3 is 13 residues. The CDR3 protein is CASSVAGNTEAFF. The DNA for the CDR3 is TGTGCCAGCAGCGTAGCAGGGAACACTGAAGCTTTCTTT. Combining the CDR3 with reference TRBV9 and TRBJ1-1 gives the whole variable domain DSGVTQTPKHLITATGQRVTLRCSPRSGDLSVYWYQQSLDQGLQFLIQYYNGEERAKGNILERFSAQQFPDLHSELNLSSLELGDSALYFCASSVAGNTEAFFGQGTRLTVV.

V is TRBV27 and J is TRBJ2-4; D may be TRBD1 (6 bases). V lost 2 bases to trimming and J lost 0 bases, with 11 bases between them. The germline CDR1 and CDR2 sequences are MNHEY and SMNVEV (reference sequence). This CDR3 is built from 16 residues. CDR3 DNA: TGTGCCAGCAGTTTAGGCAGGGGTATAGCCAAAAACATTCAGTACTTC. This gives the protein CASSLGRGIAKNIQYF.

This clone was seen many times. The J gene is TRBJ2-7, the V gene TRBV5-4; 7 positions match TRBD1. CDR1 is SGHNT, CDR2 YYREEE, per germline (reference sequence). The length of the CDR3 is 15 residues. V gave up 0 bases and J gave up 1 base; unmatched junction bases: 4. The CDR3 protein is CASSLGQGLSYEQYF. The CDR3, as DNA: TGTGCCAGCAGCTTGGGACAGGGTTTATCCTACGAGCAGTACTTC.

The V and J genes are TRBV12-5 and TRBJ2-3, with 8 bases lining up with TRBD1. The V segment lost 4 bases and the J segment 0 bases; nucleotides outside the gene matches: 6. CDR3 length: 16 amino acids. Germline CDR1 and CDR2: LGHNT and FRNRAP. This CDR3 reads CASGSPTGASTDTQYF. In nucleotides, the CDR3 is TGTGCTAGTGGTTCGCCGACAGGGGCCAGCACAGATACGCAGTATTTT.